This T cell receptor beta chain was obtained from a study of cytomegalovirus exposure and HLA in healthy donors. On the study more broadly: Earlier, some 200 million T cells were analyzed, and some 120 million unique TCR beta sequences were found among them. Study-wide points: In a later analysis, specific HLA alleles were associated with 15,000 to 20,000 TCR beta sequences at a 0.05 false discovery rate. It was taken for granted in presence/absence analyses that sequencing depth across donors was roughly uniform. The likely explanation for a cluster of highly shared sequence variants was sequencing artifact.

Regarding this clone: What it recognizes is unknown.

The germline gives CDR1 LNHDA, CDR2 SQIVND (reference sequence). The CDR3 contains 20 residues. V lost 0 bases to trimming and J lost 2 bases, with 23 bases between them. Researchers ran the PCR with 60 Vbeta and 13 Jbeta primers. Repertoires were generated with immunoSEQ multiplex PCR, while TCRdb's copy carries only in-frame clones and drops some. The sample shows about 200,000 clones, around 75% of them seen only once. Sequenced: PBMCs. This clonotype was obtained from a woman aged 45-59 years in good health and CMV-seronegative. The rearrangement uses TRBV19 and TRBJ1-5, with D tentatively TRBD1 (5 bases). In DNA form, the CDR3 reads TGTGCCAGTAGTATAGATCTCAGACAGCTACTCACGGGTGGCAATCAGCCCCAGCATTTT. It yields the protein CASSIDLRQLLTGGNQPQHF.